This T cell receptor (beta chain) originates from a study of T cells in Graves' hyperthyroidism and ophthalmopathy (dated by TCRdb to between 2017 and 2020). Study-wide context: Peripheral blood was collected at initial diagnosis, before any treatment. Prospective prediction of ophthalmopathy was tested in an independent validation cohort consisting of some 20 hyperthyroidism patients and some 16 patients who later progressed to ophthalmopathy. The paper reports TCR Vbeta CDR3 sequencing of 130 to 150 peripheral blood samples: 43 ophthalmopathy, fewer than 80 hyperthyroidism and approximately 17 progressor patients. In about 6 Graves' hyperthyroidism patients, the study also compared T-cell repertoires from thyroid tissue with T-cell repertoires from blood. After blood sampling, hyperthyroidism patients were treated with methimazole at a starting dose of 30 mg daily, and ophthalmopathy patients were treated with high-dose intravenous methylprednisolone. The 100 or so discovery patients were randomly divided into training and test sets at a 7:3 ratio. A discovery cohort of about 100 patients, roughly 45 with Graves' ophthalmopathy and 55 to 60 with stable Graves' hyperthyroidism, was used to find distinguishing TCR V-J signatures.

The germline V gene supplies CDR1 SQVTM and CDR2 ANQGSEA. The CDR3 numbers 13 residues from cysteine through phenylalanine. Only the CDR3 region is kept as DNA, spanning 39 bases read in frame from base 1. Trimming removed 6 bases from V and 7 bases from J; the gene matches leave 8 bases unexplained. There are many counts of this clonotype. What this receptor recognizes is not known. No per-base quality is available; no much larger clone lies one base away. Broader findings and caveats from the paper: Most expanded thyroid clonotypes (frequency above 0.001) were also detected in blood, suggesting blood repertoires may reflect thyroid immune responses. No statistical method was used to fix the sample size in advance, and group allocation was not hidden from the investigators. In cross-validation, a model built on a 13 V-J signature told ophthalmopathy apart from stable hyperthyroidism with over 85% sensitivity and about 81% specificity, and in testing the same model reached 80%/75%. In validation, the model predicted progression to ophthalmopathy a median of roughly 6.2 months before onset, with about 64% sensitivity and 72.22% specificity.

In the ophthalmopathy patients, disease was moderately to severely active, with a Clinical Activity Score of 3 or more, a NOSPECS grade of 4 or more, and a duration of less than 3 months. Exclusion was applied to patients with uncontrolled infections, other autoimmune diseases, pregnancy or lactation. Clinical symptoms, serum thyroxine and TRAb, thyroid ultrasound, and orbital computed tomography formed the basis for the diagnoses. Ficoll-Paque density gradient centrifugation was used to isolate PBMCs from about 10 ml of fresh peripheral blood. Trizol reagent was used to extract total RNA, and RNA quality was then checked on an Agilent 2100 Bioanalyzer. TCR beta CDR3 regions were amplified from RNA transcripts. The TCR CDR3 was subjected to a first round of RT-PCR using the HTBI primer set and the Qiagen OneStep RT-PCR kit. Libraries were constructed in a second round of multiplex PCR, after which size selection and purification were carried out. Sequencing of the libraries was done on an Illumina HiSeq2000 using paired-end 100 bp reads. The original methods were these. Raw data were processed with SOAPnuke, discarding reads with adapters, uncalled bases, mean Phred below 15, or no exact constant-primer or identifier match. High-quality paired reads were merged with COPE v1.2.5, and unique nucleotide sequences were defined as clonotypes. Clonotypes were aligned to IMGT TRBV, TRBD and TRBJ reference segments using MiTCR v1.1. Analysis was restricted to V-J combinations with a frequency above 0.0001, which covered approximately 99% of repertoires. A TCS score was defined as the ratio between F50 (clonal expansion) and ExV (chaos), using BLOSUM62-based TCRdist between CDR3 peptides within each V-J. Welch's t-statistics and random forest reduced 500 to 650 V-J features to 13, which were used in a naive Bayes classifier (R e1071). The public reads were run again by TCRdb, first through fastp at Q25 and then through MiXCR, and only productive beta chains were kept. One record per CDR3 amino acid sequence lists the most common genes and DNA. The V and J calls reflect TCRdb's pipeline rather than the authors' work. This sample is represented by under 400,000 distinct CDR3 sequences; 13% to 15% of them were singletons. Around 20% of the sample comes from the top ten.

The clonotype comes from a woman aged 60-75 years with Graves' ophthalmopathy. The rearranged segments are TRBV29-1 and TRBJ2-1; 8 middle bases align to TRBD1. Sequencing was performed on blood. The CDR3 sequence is CSVSGQVVNEQFF. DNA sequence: TGCAGCGTCTCGGGACAGGTAGTGAATGAGCAGTTCTTC.